What follows are 32 T cell receptor beta chains derived from one specimen sequenced in a study of blood T cell repertoires in COVID-19. Profiling relied on immunoSEQ multiplex PCR, and the TCRdb table lists in-frame clones only, not all of them. This sample has 360,000 or so clones, with 90% found just once. The sequenced sample consisted of peripheral blood. These receptors came from a man between 18 and 35 years old with active or convalescent COVID-19.

The chain couples TRBV5-4 to TRBJ2-7; no reliable D call. The CDR3 runs 13 residues. V gave up 4 bases and J gave up 4 bases, with 12 bases separating them. Germline V gene data show CDR1 as SGHNT and CDR2 as YYREEE (reference sequence). The CDR3 nucleotides read TGTGCCAGCAGCACCCCGGCGGTATACGAGCAGTACTTC. This encodes CASSTPAVYEQYF. Based on the CDR3 plus reference TRBV5-4 and TRBJ2-7, the full variable domain is ETGVTQSPTHLIKTRGQQVTLRCSSQSGHNTVSWYQQALGQGPQFIFQYYREEENGRGNFPPRFSGLQFPNYSSELNVNALELDDSALYLCASSTPAVYEQYFGPGTRLTVT.

This chain connects TRBV19 to TRBJ1-1; D not resolved. Trimming pared 9 bases from V and 1 base from J, leaving 12 bases between. CDR3 length: 13 residues. The germline V gene encodes CDR1 LNHDA and CDR2 SQIVND (reference sequence). CDR3 in DNA: TGTGCCAGCCAGGCGTCTTGGAACACTGAAGCTTTCTTT. This codes for CASQASWNTEAFF.

As to this clone: Other DNA sequences from this sample encode an identical CDR3 as well. The gene calls are TRBV6-5 and TRBJ2-7, with 7 bases aligning to TRBD1. Trimming removed 2 bases from V and 2 bases from J; junction bases left unmatched: 3. Germline CDR1 MNHEY, CDR2 SVGAGI. CDR3 length: 14 amino acids. CDR3 nucleotide sequence: TGTGCCAGCAGTTACAGTAGGGGGCCCTACGAGCAGTACTTC. Amino acids: CASSYSRGPYEQYF.

Written as DNA, the CDR3 is TGTGCCAGCAGCTGGGGGAACAGGGATAGTAATTCACCCCTCCACTTT. Its protein is CASSWGNRDSNSPLHF. This chain uses TRBV7-8 with TRBJ1-6; D is perhaps TRBD1 (6 bases). V lost 4 bases and J 6 bases, leaving 16 bases between the germline ends. Germline V gene data show CDR1 as SGHVS and CDR2 as FQNEAQ. The CDR3 is 16 amino acids.

This sequence joins TRBV9 and TRBJ2-1; weak D call: TRBD2 (6 bases). From germline, CDR1 is SGDLS and CDR2 YYNGEE. Trimming took 0 bases from V and 0 from J, leaving 16 bases between them. The CDR3 covers 18 residues. CDR3 protein: CASSVVADSGSSYNEQFF. In nucleotides, the CDR3 is TGTGCCAGCAGCGTAGTGGCAGATAGCGGAAGCTCCTACAATGAGCAGTTCTTC. The variable domain in full, completed from reference TRBV9 and TRBJ2-1, reads DSGVTQTPKHLITATGQRVTLRCSPRSGDLSVYWYQQSLDQGLQFLIQYYNGEERAKGNILERFSAQQFPDLHSELNLSSLELGDSALYFCASSVVADSGSSYNEQFFGPGTRLTVL.

This CDR3 is CATSDPGQGGQPQHF. The DNA for the CDR3 is TGTGCCACCAGTGACCCTGGACAGGGTGGTCAGCCCCAGCATTTT. J is TRBJ1-5 and V is TRBV24-1, with TRBD1 identical over 8 bases. The CDR3 totals 15 residues. The germline V gene has CDR1 KGHDR and CDR2 SFDVKD. The J segment lost 6 bases and the V segment lost 4 bases, leaving 7 bases of the junction unmatched.

This clone was seen only a few times. This chain joins TRBV12-3 or TRBV12-4 and TRBJ1-1; D unclear. This CDR3 is 13 amino acids long. V was shortened by 3 bases and J by 4 bases, with 9 bases between the two germline ends. The CDR3 loop is CASSFHRITEAFF. In DNA form, the CDR3 reads TGTGCCAGCAGTTTCCACAGAATCACTGAAGCTTTCTTT.

This chain links TRBV28 with TRBJ2-7, with TRBD1 identical over 7 bases. Germline trimming cut 5 bases from V and 0 bases from J; bases unmatched to any gene: 7. This CDR3 is 15 amino acids long. Per germline, CDR1 MDHEN and CDR2 SYDVKM. CDR3 amino acids: CASSNNRGHSYEQYF. CDR3 coding DNA: TGTGCCAGCAGTAATAACAGGGGCCACTCCTACGAGCAGTACTTC.

The chain uses TRBV18 and TRBJ1-1; 9 bases fit TRBD1. Germline assignment: CDR1 KGHSH and CDR2 LQKENI. The CDR3 contains 16 residues. The V gene end was trimmed by 6 bases and the J gene end by 3 bases; junction bases not matched to a gene: 11. As DNA, the CDR3 is TGTGCCAGCTCCCCGACGGGACAGGGCTTGGACACTGAAGCTTTCTTT. Translated: CASSPTGQGLDTEAFF.

Only a few counts were recorded for this clone. The chain recombines TRBV27 with TRBJ1-1; 9 nucleotides agree with TRBD1. The CDR3 is 18 residues long. The junction had 14 bases not matched to a gene; V was cut back by 4 bases and J by 2 bases. The germline gives CDR1 MNHEY, CDR2 SMNVEV (reference sequence). The CDR3 is CASSSYSGDRDGNTEAFF. The CDR3 nucleotides are TGTGCCAGCAGTTCATATAGTGGGGACAGGGATGGAAACACTGAAGCTTTCTTT.

V gene TRBV4-3 combines with J gene TRBJ2-1; 7 bases are shared with TRBD2. Germline CDR1 is LGHNA and CDR2 is YSLEER. The V and J ends lost 1 base and 4 bases, in that order; junction bases with no gene match: 7. This CDR3 contains 16 residues. Written as DNA, the CDR3 is TGCGCCAGCAGCCAAGTCCGTCTAGCGGAATACAATGAGCAGTTCTTC. Translation gives CASSQVRLAEYNEQFF.

The chain uses TRBV7-2 and TRBJ2-3; possibly TRBD1 for D (5 bases). The CDR3 has 15 amino acids. The germline CDR1 and CDR2 sequences are SGHTA and FQGNSA. Trimming cost V 2 bases and J 3 bases, with 12 bases left between them. CDR3 DNA sequence: TGTGCCAGCAGCTTAAGTGGCAGGGCAACAGATACGCAGTATTTT. Its translation is CASSLSGRATDTQYF.

The V gene is TRBV4-3, the J gene TRBJ2-7; 13 bases fit TRBD2. The J segment lost 7 bases and the V segment lost 3 bases, leaving 6 bases of the junction unmatched. This CDR3 has 15 residues. From germline, CDR1 is LGHNA and CDR2 YSLEER. The CDR3: CASSQGLAGPFEQYF. Here the CDR3 DNA reads TGCGCCAGCAGCCAGGGACTAGCGGGGCCCTTTGAGCAGTACTTC.

This clone has a single count. The rearrangement links TRBV10-3 to TRBJ2-1; tentatively, D is TRBD1 (6 bases). Germline V gene lookup returns CDR1 ENHRY and CDR2 SYGVKD. The CDR3 length is 13 residues. Between the trimmed V and J ends, which lost 5 bases and 5 bases, there was a span of 10 bases. In DNA, the CDR3 is TGTGCCATCAGTCTAGGACAGAACAATGAGCAGTTCTTC. As protein: CAISLGQNNEQFF.

The chain combines TRBV11-2 with TRBJ2-7, with 9 bases that match TRBD2. V trimming: 2 bases; J trimming: 6 bases; junction bases outside the gene matches: 5. Germline V gene lookup returns CDR1 SGHAT and CDR2 FQNNGV. The CDR3 has 14 residues. The CDR3 region is CASSLKGLASEQYF. For the CDR3, the DNA is TGTGCCAGCAGCTTAAAGGGACTAGCATCCGAGCAGTACTTC.

CDR3 coding DNA: TGTGCCAGCAGTTTATTTGGCAGGGGCTCCTATAATTCACCCCTCCACTTT. Residues: CASSLFGRGSYNSPLHF. This chain joins TRBV28 and TRBJ1-6, with D tentatively TRBD1 (6 bases). The ends were cut back, 1 base at V and 0 bases at J, with 10 bases in the middle. Looked up from germline, CDR1 is MDHEN and CDR2 is SYDVKM. The CDR3 covers 17 residues. Drawing the rest from reference TRBV28 and TRBJ1-6, the complete variable domain is DVKVTQSSRYLVKRTGEKVFLECVQDMDHENMFWYRQDPGLGLRLIYFSYDVKMKEKGDIPEGYSVSREKKERFSLILESASTNQTSMYLCASSLFGRGSYNSPLHFGNGTRLTVT.

J is TRBJ1-2 and V is TRBV19, with D possibly TRBD1 on 6 matching bases. CDR3 size: 13 residues. V was pared by 8 bases and J by 4 bases, with 14 bases between. Germline V CDR1 and CDR2: LNHDA, SQIVND (reference sequence). CDR3 amino acids: CASGTGIAYGYTF. Here the CDR3 DNA reads TGTGCCAGTGGTACAGGGATCGCCTATGGCTACACCTTC.

Details on this clone: An end of the junction differs from the germline gene, which may be a read error. The CDR3 sequence is CASSKSSGANVLTF. The CDR3 DNA is TGTGCCAGCAGTAAGTCCTCTGGGGCCAACGTGCTGACTTTC. The chain couples TRBV11-2 to TRBJ2-6; a weak D match, TRBD1 (5 bases). This CDR3 is 14 amino acids long. Germline V gene lookup returns CDR1 SGHAT and CDR2 FQNNGV. Based on the CDR3 plus reference TRBV11-2 and TRBJ2-6, the full variable domain is EAGVAQSPRYKIIEKRQSVAFWCNPISGHATLYWYQQILGQGPKLLIQFQNNGVVDDSQLPKDRFSAERLKGVDSTLKIQPAKLEDSAVYLCASSKSSGANVLTFGAGSRLTVL.

In DNA form, the CDR3 reads TGTGCCAGTACGGGGACTAGCGGGAGACTAAACACAGATACGCAGTATTTT. Translating gives CASTGTSGRLNTDTQYF. The gene calls are TRBV19 and TRBJ2-3; 14 bases map to TRBD2. The J segment lost 2 bases and the V segment lost 7 bases, leaving 8 bases of the junction unmatched. This CDR3 region has 17 residues. Germline values: CDR1 LNHDA, CDR2 SQIVND (reference sequence).

The V call is TRBV4-1, the J call TRBJ1-1, with a tentative D call TRBD1 (6 bases). Trimming left V 4 bases short and J 1 base short, with 13 bases between. This CDR3 has 15 residues. Germline lookup yields CDR1 MGHRA and CDR2 YSYEKL. CDR3 coding DNA: TGCGCCAGCAGCCTCCCGGGCAGGGGGAACACTGAAGCTTTCTTT. It codes for CASSLPGRGNTEAFF.

This chain connects TRBV19 to TRBJ1-2, with D perhaps TRBD1 (6 bases). Germline V gene sequence: CDR1 LNHDA, CDR2 SQIVND (reference sequence). CDR3 size: 13 residues. Trimming took 3 bases from V and 5 from J, leaving 10 bases between them. The CDR3 here is CASSMGAVYGYTF. The DNA of the CDR3 is TGTGCCAGTAGTATGGGGGCGGTATATGGCTACACCTTC.

This clone occurred once. The CDR3 loop is CASSRGQIQETQYF. The CDR3 region has the DNA TGTGCCAGCAGCCGAGGACAGATCCAAGAGACCCAGTACTTC. The chain combines TRBV5-8 with TRBJ2-5; the D gene is possibly TRBD1 (6 bases). CDR1 and CDR2 from the germline V gene are SGHTS and YDEGEE. Trimming pared 4 bases from V and 1 base from J, leaving 11 bases between. The CDR3 is 14 amino acids.

The rearrangement links TRBV6-6 to TRBJ1-5; maybe TRBD1 (6 bases). This CDR3 has 14 amino acids. The V gene lost 2 bases and the J gene lost 3 bases, with 8 bases spanning the gap. Germline values: CDR1 MNHNY, CDR2 SVGAGI (reference sequence). In nucleotides, the CDR3 is TGTGCCAGCAGTTACCGGGGGGCCAATCAGCCCCAGCATTTT. Encoded protein: CASSYRGANQPQHF.

The chain employs TRBV7-6 and TRBJ2-7, with a weak D call TRBD1 (5 bases). CDR1 is SGHVS and CDR2 is FNYEAQ in the germline V gene. This CDR3 has 12 residues. Trimming took off 3 bases at V and 6 bases at J, with 9 bases between the two ends. CDR3 residues: CASSFSRGEQYF. As DNA, the CDR3 is TGTGCCAGCAGCTTTTCTAGGGGCGAGCAGTACTTC.

The chain employs TRBV21-1 and TRBJ1-2; TRBD1, the table's D call, was not compared with the DNA. TRBV21-1 is deemed a pseudogene. The CDR3 totals 17 residues. CDR3 nucleotides: TGTGCCAGCAGCATCCGGGACAGCCTTACTTCGGGGGATGGCTACACCTTC. The encoded protein is CASSIRDSLTSGDGYTF.

The V gene is TRBV7-9, the J gene TRBJ1-4; 7 bases are a match to TRBD1. This CDR3 has 14 amino acids. In germline, CDR1 is SEHNR, CDR2 FQNEAQ (reference sequence). V was pared by 4 bases and J by 6 bases, with 5 bases of the junction left unmatched. The CDR3 here is CASSSDRAHEKLFF. In DNA, the CDR3 is TGTGCCAGCAGCTCCGACAGGGCCCATGAAAAACTGTTTTTT.

This clone was seen a single time. CDR3 bases: TGTGCCAGCAGCGCTAGACAGGAGCAGACTTATAGCAATCAGCCCCAGCATTTT. This gives the protein CASSARQEQTYSNQPQHF. The chain combines TRBV2 with TRBJ1-5, with TRBD1 as a possible D gene (6 bases). The V end lost 6 bases, the J end lost 0 bases, and 21 bases lay between the germline ends. Germline V lookup: CDR1 SNHLY, CDR2 FYNNEI. This CDR3 contains 18 residues.

The gene calls are TRBV28 and TRBJ1-1, with D possibly TRBD1 on 5 matching bases. The CDR3 is made up of 13 amino acids. The germline V and J ends were trimmed by 6 bases and 4 bases, with 12 bases remaining between them. The germline V gene has CDR1 MDHEN and CDR2 SYDVKM. The CDR3 DNA is TGTGCCAGCAGCCGCAAACAGGCCACTGAAGCTTTCTTT. The encoded protein is CASSRKQATEAFF.

The rearrangement joins TRBV29-1 to TRBJ2-2; a possible D gene is TRBD2 (6 bases). Trimming took off 5 bases at V and 4 bases at J, with 14 bases between the two ends. The CDR3 has 14 amino acids. Germline CDR1 SQVTM, CDR2 ANQGSEA. DNA of the CDR3: TGCAGCGTTCGGAGGGACGGACTCACCGGGGAGCTGTTTTTT. Its protein product is CSVRRDGLTGELFF.

As concerns this clone: At one end the junction does not follow the germline gene, possibly because of a read error. The V and J genes are TRBV6-2 or TRBV6-3 and TRBJ2-6; TRBD1 is a possible D gene (5 bases). The germline V gene encodes CDR1 MNHEY and CDR2 SVGEGT. The CDR3 length is 12 residues. The CDR3 protein is CASSSGANVLTF. The CDR3 coding sequence is TGTGCCAGCAGCTCTGGGGCCAACGTGCTGACTTTC.

In its sample, this clone was seen many times. Other DNA sequences in the same sample also yield this CDR3. The rearrangement uses TRBV28 and TRBJ1-3; 7 bases are a match to TRBD1. Germline trimming cut 5 bases from V and 4 bases from J; bases unmatched to any gene: 5. In germline, CDR1 is MDHEN, CDR2 SYDVKM. There are 14 residues in the CDR3. The CDR3 spells CASSAGGSGNTIYF. In DNA, the CDR3 is TGTGCCAGCAGTGCAGGGGGATCAGGAAACACCATATATTTT.

A note on this clone: This sample also contains other DNA sequences that code for the same CDR3. The V and J genes are TRBV28 and TRBJ1-2; D is undetermined. From germline, CDR1 is MDHEN and CDR2 SYDVKM. Trimming shortened V by 5 bases and J by 7 bases, and 8 bases separated the two germline ends. The CDR3 runs 11 residues. The CDR3 nucleotides read TGTGCCAGCAGTCTAGCCCGTGGCTACACCTTC. Translating gives CASSLARGYTF.